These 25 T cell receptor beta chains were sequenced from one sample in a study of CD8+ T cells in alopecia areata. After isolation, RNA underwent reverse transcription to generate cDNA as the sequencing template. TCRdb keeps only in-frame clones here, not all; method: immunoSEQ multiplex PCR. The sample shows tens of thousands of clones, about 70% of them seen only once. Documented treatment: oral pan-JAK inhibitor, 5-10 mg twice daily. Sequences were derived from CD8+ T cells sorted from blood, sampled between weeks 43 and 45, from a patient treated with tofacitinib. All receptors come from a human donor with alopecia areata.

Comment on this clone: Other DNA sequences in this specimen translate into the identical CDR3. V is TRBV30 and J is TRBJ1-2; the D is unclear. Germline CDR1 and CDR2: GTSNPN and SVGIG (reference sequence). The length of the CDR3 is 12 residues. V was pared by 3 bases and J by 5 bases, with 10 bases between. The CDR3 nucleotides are TGTGCCTGGAGCCCCGGGGAATATGGCTACACCTTC. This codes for CAWSPGEYGYTF. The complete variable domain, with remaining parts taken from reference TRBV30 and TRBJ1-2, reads SQTIHQWPATLVQPVGSPLSLECTVEGTSNPNLYWYRQAAGRGLQLLFYSVGIGQISSEVPQNLSASRPQDRQFILSSKKLLLSDSGFYLCAWSPGEYGYTFGSGTRLTVV.

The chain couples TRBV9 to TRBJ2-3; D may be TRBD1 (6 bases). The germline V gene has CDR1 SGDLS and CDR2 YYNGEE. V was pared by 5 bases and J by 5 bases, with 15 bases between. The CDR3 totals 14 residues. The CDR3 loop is CASRPGASKDTQYF. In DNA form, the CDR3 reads TGTGCCAGCAGGCCAGGGGCGTCCAAAGATACGCAGTATTTT.

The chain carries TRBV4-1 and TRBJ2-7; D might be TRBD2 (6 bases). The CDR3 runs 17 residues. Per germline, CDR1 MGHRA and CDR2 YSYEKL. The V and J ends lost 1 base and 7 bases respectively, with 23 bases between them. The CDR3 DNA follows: TGCGCCAGCAGCCAAGTTCCCCGCGCCGGAGGGGCGGATGAGCAGTACTTC. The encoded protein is CASSQVPRAGGADEQYF.

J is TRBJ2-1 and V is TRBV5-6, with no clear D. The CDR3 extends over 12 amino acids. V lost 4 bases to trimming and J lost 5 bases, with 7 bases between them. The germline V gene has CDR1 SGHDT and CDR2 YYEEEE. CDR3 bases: TGTGCCAGCAGCGTAGGAAACAATGAGCAGTTCTTC. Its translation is CASSVGNNEQFF.

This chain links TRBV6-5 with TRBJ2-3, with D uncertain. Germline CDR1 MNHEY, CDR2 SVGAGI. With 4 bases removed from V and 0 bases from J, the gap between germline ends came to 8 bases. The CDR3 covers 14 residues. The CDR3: CASSSDWSTDTQYF. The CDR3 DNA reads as TGTGCCAGCAGTTCCGACTGGAGCACAGATACGCAGTATTTT.

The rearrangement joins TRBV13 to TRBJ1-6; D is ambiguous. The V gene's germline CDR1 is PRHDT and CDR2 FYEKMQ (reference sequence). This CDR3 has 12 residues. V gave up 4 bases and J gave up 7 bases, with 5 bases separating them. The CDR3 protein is CASSSENSPLHF. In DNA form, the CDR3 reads TGTGCCAGCAGCTCAGAAAATTCACCCCTCCACTTT.

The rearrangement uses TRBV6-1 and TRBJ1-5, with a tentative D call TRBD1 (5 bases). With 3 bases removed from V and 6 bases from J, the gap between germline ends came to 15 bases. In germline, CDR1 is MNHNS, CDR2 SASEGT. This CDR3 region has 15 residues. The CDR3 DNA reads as TGTGCCAGCAGTGAGGGACGGCAGCTGGCTCAGCCCCAGCATTTT. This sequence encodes CASSEGRQLAQPQHF.

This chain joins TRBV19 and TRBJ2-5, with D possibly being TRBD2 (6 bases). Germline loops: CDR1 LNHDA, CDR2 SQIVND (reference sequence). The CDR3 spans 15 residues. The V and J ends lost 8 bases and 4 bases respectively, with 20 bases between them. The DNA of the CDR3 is TGTGCCAGTGGCCGAACCGGGACTTCGACAGAGACCCAGTACTTC. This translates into CASGRTGTSTETQYF.

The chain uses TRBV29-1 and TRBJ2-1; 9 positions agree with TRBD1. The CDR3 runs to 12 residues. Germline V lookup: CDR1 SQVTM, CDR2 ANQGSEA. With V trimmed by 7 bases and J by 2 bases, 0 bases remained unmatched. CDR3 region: CSGDRAYNEQFF. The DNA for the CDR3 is TGCAGCGGGGACAGGGCCTACAATGAGCAGTTCTTC.

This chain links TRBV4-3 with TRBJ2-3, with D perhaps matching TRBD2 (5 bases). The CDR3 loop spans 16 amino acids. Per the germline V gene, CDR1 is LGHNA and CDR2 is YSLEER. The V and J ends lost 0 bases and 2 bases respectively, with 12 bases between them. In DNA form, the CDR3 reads TGCGCCAGCAGCCAAGATTACGGGGATTCCACAGATACGCAGTATTTT. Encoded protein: CASSQDYGDSTDTQYF.

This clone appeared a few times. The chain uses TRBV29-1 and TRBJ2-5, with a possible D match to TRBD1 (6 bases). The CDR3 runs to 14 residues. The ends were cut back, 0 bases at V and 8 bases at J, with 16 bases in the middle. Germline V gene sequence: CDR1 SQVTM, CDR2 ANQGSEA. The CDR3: CSVEDSDSVRTQYF. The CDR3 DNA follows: TGCAGCGTTGAAGATTCGGACAGTGTAAGAACCCAGTACTTC.

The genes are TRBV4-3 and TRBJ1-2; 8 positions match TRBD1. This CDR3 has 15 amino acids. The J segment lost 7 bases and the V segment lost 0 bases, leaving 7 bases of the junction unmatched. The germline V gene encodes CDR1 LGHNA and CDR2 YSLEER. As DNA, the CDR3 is TGCGCCAGCAGCCAAGATCGGACAGGGTCTGCTGGCTACACCTTC. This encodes CASSQDRTGSAGYTF.

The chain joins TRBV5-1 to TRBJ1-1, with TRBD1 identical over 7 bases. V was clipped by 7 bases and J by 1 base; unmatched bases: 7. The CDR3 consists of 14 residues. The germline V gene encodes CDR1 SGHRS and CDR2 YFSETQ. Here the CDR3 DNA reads TGCGCCAGCCGGGACAGAAACCCGAACACTGAAGCTTTCTTT. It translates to CASRDRNPNTEAFF.

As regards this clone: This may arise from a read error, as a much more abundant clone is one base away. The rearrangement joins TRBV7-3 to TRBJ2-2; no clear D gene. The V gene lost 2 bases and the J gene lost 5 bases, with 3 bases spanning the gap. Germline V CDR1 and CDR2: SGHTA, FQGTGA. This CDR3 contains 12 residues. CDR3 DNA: TGTGCCAGCAGCTTAGCGACCGGGGAGCTGTTTTTT. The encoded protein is CASSLATGELFF.

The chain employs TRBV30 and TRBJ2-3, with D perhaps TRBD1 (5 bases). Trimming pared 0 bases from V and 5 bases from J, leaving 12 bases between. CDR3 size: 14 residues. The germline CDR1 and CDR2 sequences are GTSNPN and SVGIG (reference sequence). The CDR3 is CAWSVSGAGDTQYF. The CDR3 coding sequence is TGTGCCTGGAGTGTAAGTGGGGCAGGAGATACGCAGTATTTT. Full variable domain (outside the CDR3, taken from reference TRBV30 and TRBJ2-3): SQTIHQWPATLVQPVGSPLSLECTVEGTSNPNLYWYRQAAGRGLQLLFYSVGIGQISSEVPQNLSASRPQDRQFILSSKKLLLSDSGFYLCAWSVSGAGDTQYFGPGTRLTVL.

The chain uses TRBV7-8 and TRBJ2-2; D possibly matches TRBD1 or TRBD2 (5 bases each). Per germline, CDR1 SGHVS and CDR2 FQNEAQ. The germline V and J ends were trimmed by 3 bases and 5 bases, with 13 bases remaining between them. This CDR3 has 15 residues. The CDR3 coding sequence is TGTGCCAGCAGCTTGGTCCCGGGGCGAACCGGGGAGCTGTTTTTT. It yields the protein CASSLVPGRTGELFF.

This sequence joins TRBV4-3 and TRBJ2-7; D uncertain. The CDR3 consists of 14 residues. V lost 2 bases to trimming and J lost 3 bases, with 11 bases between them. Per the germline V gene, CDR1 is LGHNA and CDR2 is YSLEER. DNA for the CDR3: TGCGCCAGCAGCCAAATGTCCGGCGGCTACGAGCAGTACTTC. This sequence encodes CASSQMSGGYEQYF.

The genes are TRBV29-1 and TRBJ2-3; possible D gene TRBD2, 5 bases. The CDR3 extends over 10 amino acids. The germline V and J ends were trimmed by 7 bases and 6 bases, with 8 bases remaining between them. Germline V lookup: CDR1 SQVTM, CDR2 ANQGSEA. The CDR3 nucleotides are TGCAGCGCCCCGGGGGATACGCAGTATTTT. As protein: CSAPGDTQYF.

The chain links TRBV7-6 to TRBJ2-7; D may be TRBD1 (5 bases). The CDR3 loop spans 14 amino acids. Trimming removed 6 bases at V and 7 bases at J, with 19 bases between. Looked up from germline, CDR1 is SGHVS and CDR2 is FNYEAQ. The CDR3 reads CASSPSGAPREQYF. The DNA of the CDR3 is TGTGCCAGCAGTCCGAGTGGGGCTCCTAGGGAGCAGTACTTC.

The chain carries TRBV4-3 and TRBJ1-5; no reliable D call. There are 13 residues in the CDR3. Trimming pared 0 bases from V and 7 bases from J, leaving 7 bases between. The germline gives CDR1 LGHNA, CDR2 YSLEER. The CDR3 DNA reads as TGCGCCAGCAGCCAAGACCAGTTCCAGCCCCAGCATTTT. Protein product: CASSQDQFQPQHF.

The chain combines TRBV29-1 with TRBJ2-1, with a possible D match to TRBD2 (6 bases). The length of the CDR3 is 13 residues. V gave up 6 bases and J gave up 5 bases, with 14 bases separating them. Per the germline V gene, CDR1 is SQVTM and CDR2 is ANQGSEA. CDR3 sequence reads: CSVGLGLHNEQFF. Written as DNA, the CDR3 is TGCAGCGTAGGCCTGGGACTGCACAATGAGCAGTTCTTC.

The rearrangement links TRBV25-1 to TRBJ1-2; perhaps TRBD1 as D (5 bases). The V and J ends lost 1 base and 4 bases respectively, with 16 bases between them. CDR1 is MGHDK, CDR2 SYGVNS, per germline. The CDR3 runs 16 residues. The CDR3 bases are TGTGCCAGCAGTGAATCGGAGTATGGGGGGGTCTATGGCTACACCTTC. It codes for CASSESEYGGVYGYTF.

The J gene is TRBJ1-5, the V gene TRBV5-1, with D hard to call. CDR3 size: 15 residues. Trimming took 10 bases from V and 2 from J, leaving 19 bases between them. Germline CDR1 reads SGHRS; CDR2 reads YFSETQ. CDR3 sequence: CARTELDVGNQPQHF. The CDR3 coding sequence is TGCGCCCGAACAGAGCTGGACGTAGGCAATCAGCCCCAGCATTTT.

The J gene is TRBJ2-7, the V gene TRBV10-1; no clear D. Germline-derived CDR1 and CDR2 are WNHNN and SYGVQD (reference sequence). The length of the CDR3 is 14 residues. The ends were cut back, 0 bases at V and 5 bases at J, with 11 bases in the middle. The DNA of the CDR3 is TGCGCCAGCAGTGAGTCTCAAGCTGCGAACGAGCAGTACTTC. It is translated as CASSESQAANEQYF.

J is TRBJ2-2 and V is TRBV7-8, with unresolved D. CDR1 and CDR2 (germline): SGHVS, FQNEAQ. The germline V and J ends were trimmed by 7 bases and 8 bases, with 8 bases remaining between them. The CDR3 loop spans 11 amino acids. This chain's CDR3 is CASILEGELFF. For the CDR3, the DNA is TGTGCCAGCATCCTTGAAGGGGAGCTGTTTTTT.